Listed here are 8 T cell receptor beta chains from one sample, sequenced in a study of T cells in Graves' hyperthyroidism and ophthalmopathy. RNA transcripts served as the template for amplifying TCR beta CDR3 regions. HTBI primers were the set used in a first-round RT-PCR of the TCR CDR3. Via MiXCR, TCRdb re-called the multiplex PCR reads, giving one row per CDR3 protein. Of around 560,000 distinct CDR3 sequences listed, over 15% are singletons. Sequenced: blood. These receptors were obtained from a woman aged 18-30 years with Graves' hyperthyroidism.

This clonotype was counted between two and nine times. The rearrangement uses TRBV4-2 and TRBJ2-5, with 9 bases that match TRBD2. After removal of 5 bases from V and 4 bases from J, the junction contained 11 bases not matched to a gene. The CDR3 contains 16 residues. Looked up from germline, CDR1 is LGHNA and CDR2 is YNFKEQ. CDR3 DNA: TGTGCCAGCAGCTTTCGGTTAGCGGGGGAGGGAGAGACCCAGTACTTC. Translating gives CASSFRLAGEGETQYF.

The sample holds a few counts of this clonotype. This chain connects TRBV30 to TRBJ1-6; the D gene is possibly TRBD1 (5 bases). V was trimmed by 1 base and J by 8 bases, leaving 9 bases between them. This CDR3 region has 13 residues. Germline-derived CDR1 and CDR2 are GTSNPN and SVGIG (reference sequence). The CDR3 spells CAWSELGDSPLHF. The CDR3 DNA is TGTGCCTGGAGTGAATTAGGGGATTCACCCCTCCACTTT.

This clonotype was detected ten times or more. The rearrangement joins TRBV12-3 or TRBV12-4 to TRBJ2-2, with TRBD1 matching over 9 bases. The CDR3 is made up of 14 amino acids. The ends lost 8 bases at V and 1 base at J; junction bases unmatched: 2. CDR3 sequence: CASPGQGNTGELFF. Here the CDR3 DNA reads TGTGCCAGCCCGGGACAGGGGAACACCGGGGAGCTGTTTTTT.

CDR3 region: CAVFLGLGSYEQYF. CDR3 nucleotide sequence: TGTGCCGTCTTTTTAGGACTAGGATCCTACGAGCAGTACTTC. The chain couples TRBV30 to TRBJ2-7; 7 positions agree with TRBD2. This CDR3 comprises 14 residues. Germline V gene lookup returns CDR1 GTSNPN and CDR2 SVGIG (reference sequence). V lost 8 bases to trimming and J lost 1 base; unmatched junction nucleotides: 11.

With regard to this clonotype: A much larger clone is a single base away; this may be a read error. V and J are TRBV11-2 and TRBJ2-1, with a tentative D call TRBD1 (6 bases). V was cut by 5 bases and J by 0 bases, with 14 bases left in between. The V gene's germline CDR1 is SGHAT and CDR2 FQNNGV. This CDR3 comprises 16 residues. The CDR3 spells CASSPFRGSSYNEQFF. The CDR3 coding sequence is TGTGCCAGCAGCCCTTTTAGGGGGAGCTCCTACAATGAGCAGTTCTTC.

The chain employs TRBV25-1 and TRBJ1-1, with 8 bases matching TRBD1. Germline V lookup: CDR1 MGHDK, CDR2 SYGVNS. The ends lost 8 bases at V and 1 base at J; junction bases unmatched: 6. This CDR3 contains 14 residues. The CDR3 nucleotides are TGTGCCAGCGCCCGGACAGGGACGAACACTGAAGCTTTCTTT. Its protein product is CASARTGTNTEAFF.

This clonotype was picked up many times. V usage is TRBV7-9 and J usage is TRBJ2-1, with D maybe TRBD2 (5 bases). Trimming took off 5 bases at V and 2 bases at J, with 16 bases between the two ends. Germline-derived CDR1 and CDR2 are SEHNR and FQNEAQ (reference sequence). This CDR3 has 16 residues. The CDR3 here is CASSPGVGEAYNEQFF. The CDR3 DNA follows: TGTGCCAGCAGCCCCGGCGTGGGAGAGGCCTACAATGAGCAGTTCTTC.

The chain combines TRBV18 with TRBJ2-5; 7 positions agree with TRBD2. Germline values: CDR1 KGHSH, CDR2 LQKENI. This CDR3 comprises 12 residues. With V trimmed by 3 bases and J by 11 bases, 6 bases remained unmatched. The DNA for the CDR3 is TGTGCCAGCTCACCGGGAGGGGAGTCTCAGTACTTC. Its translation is CASSPGGESQYF.